This T cell receptor (beta chain) was sequenced in a study of T cell responses to AZD1222 COVID-19 vaccine. Study observations and caveats: A mostly white British donor set with more females was recruited, and clonal diversity was possibly underestimated.

Using immunoSEQ multiplex PCR, the repertoire was profiled, and TCRdb retains in-frame clones only, with some absent. The sample contains over 100,000 clones, approximately 91% of which appear only once. The junction had 8 bases not matched to a gene; V was cut back by 9 bases and J by 8 bases. In germline, CDR1 is LNHDA, CDR2 SQIVND (reference sequence). The length of the CDR3 is 14 residues. A remark on this clone: The antigen is unknown.

This specimen consisted of peripheral blood, obtained 28 days after the second AZD1222 dose. The gene calls are TRBV19 and TRBJ2-1, with TRBD2 matching over 12 bases. This TCR came from an adult who received the AZD1222 COVID-19 vaccine. CDR3 DNA sequence: TGTGCCAGCACCGGGACTAGCGGGTTCTATGAGCAGTTCTTC. Translating it yields CASTGTSGFYEQFF.